This T cell receptor (beta chain) was obtained from a study of molecular identifiers for immune sequencing clone quantification. For the study at large: Four of five splits of RNA from around 18,000 or 91,000 naive CD8 cells were sequenced in replicates. Study results and limitations: Highly expanded clone sizes could be underestimated by identical TCR molecules that share a barcode.

TCRdb reprocessed the PCR reads with MiXCR, giving one entry per CDR3 protein. The table records about 500,000 distinct CDR3 sequences, about 25% of them present only once. The germline V and J ends were trimmed by 10 bases and 4 bases, with 10 bases remaining between them. Germline-derived CDR1 and CDR2 are MNHEY and SMNVEV (reference sequence). The CDR3 spans 11 residues. On this clonotype itself: What it binds is unknown.

Sequencing input: naive CD8+ T cells from blood, with Jurkat cell RNA spiked in. Stated subset: FACS-sorted CD8+CD4-CCR7+CD45RA+ naive T cells. The receptor was isolated from a human donor in good health. Some libraries in this study had Jurkat cell RNA spiked in. The chain employs TRBV27 and TRBJ2-5, with D perhaps assigned TRBD1 or TRBD2 (5 bases each). CDR3 protein: CATRGTETQYF. The CDR3 DNA reads TGTGCCACCAGAGGGACAGAGACCCAGTACTTC.